These 28 T cell receptor beta chains share one sample of origin, sequenced in a study of OX40 agonist ivuxolimab in advanced cancers. TCRdb's table, derived via immunoSEQ multiplex PCR, lists solely in-frame clones and lacks some. The sample carries tens of thousands of clones, over 65% recorded once. This sample comprised CD4+ or CD8+ T cells sorted from blood, obtained in a trial of the OX40 agonist ivuxolimab. These receptors originate from an adult with an advanced solid tumor such as melanoma, head and neck, liver or kidney cancer.

The rearrangement links TRBV9 to TRBJ2-3; 7 positions match TRBD2. Germline CDR1 SGDLS, CDR2 YYNGEE. This CDR3 has 16 amino acids. V shed 4 bases, J shed 0 bases, and the junction held 8 bases outside the gene matches. The CDR3: CASSLGGSGSTDTQYF. The CDR3 nucleotides read TGTGCCAGCAGCCTGGGGGGTAGCGGGAGCACAGATACGCAGTATTTT.

This clone was observed once. The rearrangement uses TRBV7-2 and TRBJ2-2; D gene ambiguous. This CDR3 contains 13 residues. In germline, CDR1 is SGHTA, CDR2 FQGNSA. V was clipped by 5 bases and J by 6 bases, with 10 bases between them. The CDR3 here is CASSLIEAGELFF. As DNA, the CDR3 is TGTGCCAGCAGCCTCATAGAGGCCGGGGAGCTGTTTTTT.

This clone was observed a few times. V is TRBV4-3 and J is TRBJ1-6; D may be TRBD1 (5 bases). Germline values: CDR1 LGHNA, CDR2 YSLEER. Trimming stripped 1 base from V and 9 bases from J, with 10 bases between. The CDR3 sequence is 14 residues long. CDR3 in amino acids: CASSQGGTGSPLHF. The CDR3 nucleotides are TGCGCCAGCAGCCAAGGAGGGACCGGTTCACCCCTCCACTTT.

The chain has TRBV6-5 and TRBJ2-2; TRBD1 aligns across 9 bases. This CDR3 is 15 amino acids long. Germline CDR1 and CDR2: MNHEY and SVGAGI. J gave up 2 bases and V 7 bases, and 5 bases lay outside the gene matches. Written as DNA, the CDR3 is TGTGCCAGCAATGGGGACAGGGTCAACACCGGGGAGCTGTTTTTT. Amino acid sequence: CASNGDRVNTGELFF.

The genes are TRBV18 and TRBJ2-1; 11 bases line up with TRBD2. Germline V lookup: CDR1 KGHSH, CDR2 LQKENI. The CDR3 has 17 residues. V was clipped by 3 bases and J by 3 bases; unmatched bases: 7. The CDR3 DNA follows: TGTGCCAGCTCACCTACCAGCGGACTAGCGGGCTACAATGAGCAGTTCTTC. It specifies CASSPTSGLAGYNEQFF.

By proportion, this clone is medium-sized. The chain uses TRBV6-1 and TRBJ1-4; D ambiguous. This CDR3 region has 12 residues. Germline V gene sequence: CDR1 MNHNS, CDR2 SASEGT. Between the trimmed V and J ends, which lost 7 bases and 7 bases, there was a span of 10 bases. This CDR3 reads CASNLYSEKLFF. CDR3 bases: TGTGCCAGCAACCTATACAGTGAAAAACTGTTTTTT.

This clone was seen a few times. This chain uses TRBV28 with TRBJ1-2; D may be TRBD1 (5 bases). The CDR3 has 14 residues. V was cut by 5 bases and J by 8 bases, with 18 bases left in between. CDR1 is MDHEN and CDR2 is SYDVKM in the germline V gene. The CDR3 nucleotides are TGTGCCAGCAGTCTGAGGACACCCTCTGAGGGCTACACCTTC. Protein product: CASSLRTPSEGYTF.

V is TRBV2 and J is TRBJ2-5, with TRBD1 as a possible D gene (5 bases). This CDR3 has 15 residues. Germline CDR1 and CDR2: SNHLY and FYNNEI. V was clipped by 4 bases and J by 1 base, with 13 bases between them. CDR3: CASSAQGRIQETQYF. The CDR3 coding sequence is TGTGCCAGCAGTGCCCAGGGCCGGATCCAAGAGACCCAGTACTTC.

V usage is TRBV6-1 and J usage is TRBJ1-6; D gene uncertain. Germline V gene sequence: CDR1 MNHNS, CDR2 SASEGT. Trimming shortened V by 1 base and J by 9 bases, and 10 bases separated the two germline ends. The CDR3 is 14 residues long. The CDR3 region has the DNA TGTGCCAGCAGTGAAGTCGCAGGTGGTTCACCCCTCCACTTT. Its translation is CASSEVAGGSPLHF.

The chain recombines TRBV15 with TRBJ2-4, with TRBD1 matching over 7 bases. Trimming took 6 bases from V and 3 from J; bases not matched to a gene: 11. The CDR3 consists of 16 residues. The V gene's germline CDR1 is LNHNV and CDR2 YYDKDF (reference sequence). Here the CDR3 DNA reads TGTGCCACCAGATCCGACAGGGCTGGGGACAAAAACATTCAGTACTTC. It encodes CATRSDRAGDKNIQYF.

J is TRBJ2-3 and V is TRBV5-4; 11 positions match TRBD2. Germline-derived CDR1 and CDR2 are SGHNT and YYREEE (reference sequence). V was clipped by 6 bases and J by 5 bases; unmatched bases: 8. The length of the CDR3 is 15 residues. Here the CDR3 reads CASTPGLAGGDTQYF. CDR3 nucleotides: TGTGCCAGCACTCCTGGTCTAGCGGGAGGAGATACGCAGTATTTT.

Relative to its sample, this clone is medium-sized. The CDR3 DNA is TGTGCCAGCCGTTACGAGGGGCGTTCCTACAATGAGCAGTTCTTC. As protein: CASRYEGRSYNEQFF. V is TRBV27 and J is TRBJ2-1, with D perhaps being TRBD1 or TRBD2 (5 bases each). Trimming removed 8 bases from V and 1 base from J, with 15 bases in between. Germline CDR1 reads MNHEY; CDR2 reads SMNVEV (reference sequence). The CDR3 is made up of 15 amino acids.

The J gene is TRBJ1-1, the V gene TRBV2; D not resolved. The CDR3 consists of 14 residues. Trimming removed 4 bases from V and 3 bases from J, with 12 bases in between. In germline, CDR1 is SNHLY, CDR2 FYNNEI. In nucleotides, the CDR3 is TGTGCCAGCAGTGCGGAAGGGAGAGACACTGAAGCTTTCTTT. This codes for CASSAEGRDTEAFF.

This clone occurred a few times. The gene calls are TRBV29-1 and TRBJ1-5; the D gene is possibly TRBD1 (6 bases). CDR1 and CDR2 (germline): SQVTM, ANQGSEA. Trimming removed 4 bases from V and 12 bases from J, with 19 bases in between. CDR3 length: 13 amino acids. The CDR3 is CSVVGAGAPFQHF. The DNA for the CDR3 is TGCAGCGTTGTGGGGGCAGGGGCACCCTTCCAGCATTTT.

The rearrangement joins TRBV28 to TRBJ2-1; TRBD2 matches 7 bases. The CDR3 sequence is 16 residues long. The V gene's germline CDR1 is MDHEN and CDR2 SYDVKM. V dropped 5 bases and J dropped 1; count of bases not matched to a gene: 8. The CDR3 DNA follows: TGTGCCAGCAGTATGCAGAGGACTAGATCCTACAATGAGCAGTTCTTC. This gives the protein CASSMQRTRSYNEQFF.

This chain links TRBV6-1 with TRBJ1-1; 7 bases line up with TRBD1. The CDR3 is made up of 13 amino acids. V trimming: 6 bases; J trimming: 1 base; junction bases outside the gene matches: 2. The germline gives CDR1 MNHNS, CDR2 SASEGT. CDR3 sequence reads: CASRQGKNTEAFF. The CDR3, as DNA: TGTGCCAGCAGACAGGGGAAGAACACTGAAGCTTTCTTT.

This clone was counted once. The chain has TRBV6-1 and TRBJ2-3; D is unclear. CDR1 MNHNS and CDR2 SASEGT come from the germline V gene. V was cut by 6 bases and J by 6 bases, with 16 bases left in between. The CDR3 sequence is 14 residues long. CDR3 protein: CASSETGPRDTQYF. The CDR3 bases are TGTGCCAGCAGCGAGACTGGCCCACGGGATACGCAGTATTTT.

The chain carries TRBV10-1 and TRBJ2-7; the D call may be TRBD1 or TRBD2 (5 bases each). The germline gives CDR1 WNHNN, CDR2 SYGVQD (reference sequence). This CDR3 has 13 residues. The V end lost 2 bases, the J end lost 3 bases, and 8 bases lay between the germline ends. CDR3 in DNA: TGCGCCAGCAGTGAGGCTGGGGGCTACGAGCAGTACTTC. Its protein product is CASSEAGGYEQYF.

This chain joins TRBV2 and TRBJ2-1; 7 bases are a match to TRBD2. Trimming at V came to 0 bases and at J to 7 bases, leaving 6 bases not matched to a gene. CDR3 size: 15 residues. CDR1 and CDR2 from the germline V gene are SNHLY and FYNNEI. DNA for the CDR3: TGTGCCAGCAGTGAAGCCCGTTGGGGGGGGAATGAGCAGTTCTTC. This translates into CASSEARWGGNEQFF. Supplemented by reference TRBV2 and TRBJ2-1, the full variable domain reads EPEVTQTPSHQVTQMGQEVILRCVPISNHLYFYWYRQILGQKVEFLVSFYNNEISEKSEIFDDQFSVERPDGSNFTLKIRSTKLEDSAMYFCASSEARWGGNEQFFGPGTRLTVL.

The chain employs TRBV6-1 and TRBJ1-6, with 8 bases aligning to TRBD1. In germline, CDR1 is MNHNS, CDR2 SASEGT. Trimming at V came to 6 bases and at J to 9 bases, leaving 7 bases not matched to a gene. This CDR3 comprises 14 residues. Written as DNA, the CDR3 is TGTGCCAGCAGGGACAGGCAGGGGGCTTCACCCCTCCACTTT. It yields the protein CASRDRQGASPLHF.

This chain uses TRBV11-3 with TRBJ2-7; 10 bases map to TRBD2. The V gene end was trimmed by 3 bases and the J gene end by 4 bases; junction bases not matched to a gene: 6. Germline CDR1 SGHNT, CDR2 YENEEA. The CDR3 extends over 15 amino acids. CDR3 nucleotides: TGTGCCAGCAGCTTTTCTAGCGGGAGAGGTTACGAGCAGTACTTC. It specifies CASSFSSGRGYEQYF. The full variable domain, completed using reference TRBV11-3 and TRBJ2-7, is EAGVVQSPRYKIIEKKQPVAFWCNPISGHNTLYWYLQNLGQGPELLIRYENEEAVDDSQLPKDRFSAERLKGVDSTLKIQPAELGDSAVYLCASSFSSGRGYEQYFGPGTRLTVT.

The chain joins TRBV7-8 to TRBJ2-3, with a tentative D call TRBD1 (6 bases). This CDR3 region has 15 residues. Trimming stripped 1 base from V and 2 bases from J, with 10 bases between. Per germline, CDR1 SGHVS and CDR2 FQNEAQ. CDR3 amino acids: CASSLEQGITDTQYF. The CDR3 DNA reads TGTGCCAGCAGCTTAGAACAGGGAATCACAGATACGCAGTATTTT.

This clone turned up a few times. Other DNA sequences in this sample translate to the same CDR3. The CDR3: CASRKQGMNTEAFF. The CDR3 DNA is TGTGCCAGCAGGAAACAGGGCATGAACACTGAAGCTTTCTTT. The J gene is TRBJ1-1, the V gene TRBV6-5; TRBD1 might be the D (6 bases). This CDR3 spans 14 amino acids. The germline gives CDR1 MNHEY, CDR2 SVGAGI. Trimming took off 6 bases at V and 0 bases at J, with 11 bases between the two ends.

This clone was counted a single time. The chain recombines TRBV5-4 with TRBJ2-7, with TRBD1 identical over 8 bases. The germline V gene has CDR1 SGHNT and CDR2 YYREEE (reference sequence). Trimming removed 4 bases from V and 1 base from J; junction bases left unmatched: 4. CDR3 length equals 14 residues. The CDR3 loop reads CASSIGQGSYEQYF. In DNA form, the CDR3 reads TGTGCCAGCAGCATCGGACAGGGTTCCTACGAGCAGTACTTC. Based on the CDR3 plus reference TRBV5-4 and TRBJ2-7, the full variable domain is ETGVTQSPTHLIKTRGQQVTLRCSSQSGHNTVSWYQQALGQGPQFIFQYYREEENGRGNFPPRFSGLQFPNYSSELNVNALELDDSALYLCASSIGQGSYEQYFGPGTRLTVT.

This sequence joins TRBV30 and TRBJ1-5; 7 bases fit TRBD1. The CDR3 runs to 14 residues. Per the germline V gene, CDR1 is GTSNPN and CDR2 is SVGIG (reference sequence). J lost 5 bases, V lost 1 base, and 5 bases had no gene match. CDR3 amino acids: CAWSGTQGDQPQHF. CDR3 bases: TGTGCCTGGAGTGGGACCCAGGGGGATCAGCCCCAGCATTTT.

The sample holds a few counts of this clone. Other DNA sequences in the sample encode the same CDR3. This chain connects TRBV7-9 to TRBJ1-5, with TRBD1 matching over 7 bases. V dropped 3 bases and J dropped 0; count of bases not matched to a gene: 11. In germline, CDR1 is SEHNR, CDR2 FQNEAQ (reference sequence). This CDR3 contains 18 residues. CDR3 bases: TGTGCCAGCAGCTTGTTTACGGGACAGAGCTATAGCAATCAGCCCCAGCATTTT. Translating it yields CASSLFTGQSYSNQPQHF.

V and J are TRBV11-2 and TRBJ1-3; possibly TRBD1 for D (5 bases). From germline, CDR1 is SGHAT and CDR2 FQNNGV. Trimming took 8 bases from V and 0 from J, leaving 8 bases between them. There are 13 residues in the CDR3. CDR3 bases: TGTGCCAGCGGGGGAACCTCTGGAAACACCATATATTTT. Translation: CASGGTSGNTIYF.

The gene calls are TRBV28 and TRBJ2-7; D gene unclear. The CDR3 is 14 amino acids. Germline CDR1 reads MDHEN; CDR2 reads SYDVKM. Trimming shortened V by 3 bases and J by 2 bases, and 11 bases separated the two germline ends. DNA for the CDR3: TGTGCCAGCAGTTTGCAGCGCAACCCCTACGAGCAGTACTTC. This codes for CASSLQRNPYEQYF. Filled out from reference TRBV28 and TRBJ2-7, the complete variable domain reads DVKVTQSSRYLVKRTGEKVFLECVQDMDHENMFWYRQDPGLGLRLIYFSYDVKMKEKGDIPEGYSVSREKKERFSLILESASTNQTSMYLCASSLQRNPYEQYFGPGTRLTVT.